A single sample is the source of the 29 T cell receptor beta chains below, sequenced in a study of blood T cell repertoires in COVID-19 (TCRdb year 2020). Receptors were amplified or captured by the immunoSEQ multiplex PCR assay. TCRdb holds this immuneACCESS table with in-frame rearrangements only. Some clones are missing; in checked studies, unresolved V genes explain under half, and the rest has no known cause. In all, the sample holds over 85,000 clones, and 85% to 90% of those were seen once. The ten largest clones represent 15% to 19% of the sample. The sample taken for sequencing was peripheral blood. Every receptor here comes from a human donor in a cohort sampled during active COVID-19.

V gene TRBV3-1 (or the pseudogene TRBV3-2) combines with J gene TRBJ1-2; TRBD1 matches 7 bases. Germline values: CDR1 LGHDT, CDR2 YNNKEL (reference sequence). The CDR3 runs to 16 residues. The trim removed 0 bases at V and 4 bases at J, leaving 8 bases unmatched. DNA for the CDR3: TGTGCCAGCAGCCAAGACCAGAGGGGGCATGGCTATGGCTACACCTTC. This codes for CASSQDQRGHGYGYTF.

This clone was found a few times. The chain is built from TRBV6-5 and TRBJ2-2; D perhaps matches TRBD2 (6 bases). CDR1 and CDR2 from the germline V gene are MNHEY and SVGAGI. The CDR3 is 14 amino acids. V was shortened by 1 base and J by 6 bases, with 9 bases between the two germline ends. As DNA, the CDR3 is TGTGCCAGCAGTTACTTCTCGGGGGCCGGGGAGCTGTTTTTT. Its translation is CASSYFSGAGELFF.

This sequence joins TRBV4-1 and TRBJ1-2; D is perhaps TRBD1 (5 bases). The CDR3 is made up of 13 amino acids. V lost 1 base to trimming and J lost 4 bases, with 7 bases between them. Per the germline V gene, CDR1 is MGHRA and CDR2 is YSYEKL. In nucleotides, the CDR3 is TGCGCCAGCAGCCAAGCGGGGGGCTATGGCTACACCTTC. As protein: CASSQAGGYGYTF.

J is TRBJ1-1 and V is TRBV18; TRBD1 might be the D (5 bases). Per the germline V gene, CDR1 is KGHSH and CDR2 is LQKENI. The CDR3 covers 14 residues. Trimming removed 3 bases from V and 1 base from J, with 9 bases in between. Here the CDR3 reads CASSPTGGNTEAFF. The CDR3 nucleotides read TGTGCCAGCTCACCTACCGGGGGGAACACTGAAGCTTTCTTT.

The V gene is TRBV7-9, the J gene TRBJ2-2, with D possibly TRBD1 on 6 matching bases. CDR3 length: 15 amino acids. Trimming removed 1 base from V and 5 bases from J, with 11 bases in between. Germline V gene sequence: CDR1 SEHNR, CDR2 FQNEAQ (reference sequence). CDR3 in DNA: TGTGCCAGCAGCTTAGGACAGGCCCTTACCGGGGAGCTGTTTTTT. This encodes CASSLGQALTGELFF.

The chain joins TRBV30 to TRBJ1-1; the D gene is possibly TRBD1 (5 bases). The CDR3 runs 13 residues. Germline CDR1 reads GTSNPN; CDR2 reads SVGIG (reference sequence). V was shortened by 4 bases and J by 5 bases, with 14 bases between the two germline ends. This CDR3 is CAWNGGGGTEAFF. CDR3 sequence (DNA): TGTGCCTGGAACGGGGGAGGAGGGACTGAAGCTTTCTTT.

The chain links TRBV19 to TRBJ1-1; a possible D gene is TRBD1 (5 bases). The CDR3 runs 14 residues. CDR1 and CDR2 from the germline V gene are LNHDA and SQIVND (reference sequence). Trimming took 5 bases from V and 1 from J, leaving 11 bases between them. CDR3: CASSFGTGNTEAFF. As DNA, the CDR3 is TGTGCCAGTAGTTTCGGCACAGGGAACACTGAAGCTTTCTTT.

The count of this clone is one. The chain couples TRBV3-1 (or the pseudogene TRBV3-2) to TRBJ2-1; D is undetermined. This CDR3 is built from 14 residues. Trimming removed 1 base at V and 5 bases at J, with 9 bases between. The V gene's germline CDR1 is LGHDT and CDR2 YNNKEL (reference sequence). This chain's CDR3 is CASSQGRLNNEQFF. In DNA, the CDR3 is TGTGCCAGCAGCCAAGGAAGACTCAACAATGAGCAGTTCTTC.

The CDR3 spells CASSQGETQYF. Written as DNA, the CDR3 is TGTGCCAGCAGCCAGGGGGAGACCCAGTACTTC. The chain uses TRBV6-5 and TRBJ2-5; maybe TRBD1 (6 bases). In germline, CDR1 is MNHEY, CDR2 SVGAGI. Trimming took off 6 bases at V and 5 bases at J, with 7 bases between the two ends. CDR3 length: 11 amino acids.

The chain has TRBV18 and TRBJ2-2; tentative D call: TRBD1 (5 bases). Germline CDR1 and CDR2: KGHSH and LQKENI. Trimming shortened V by 4 bases and J by 3 bases, and 15 bases separated the two germline ends. The CDR3 totals 16 residues. Here the CDR3 reads CASSRIQVWDTGELFF. The CDR3 DNA reads TGTGCCAGCTCACGGATACAGGTTTGGGACACCGGGGAGCTGTTTTTT.

V and J are TRBV15 and TRBJ1-2, with TRBD1 as a possible D gene (6 bases). The CDR3 runs to 15 residues. Trimming took 6 bases from V and 1 from J, leaving 15 bases between them. Germline-derived CDR1 and CDR2 are LNHNV and YYDKDF (reference sequence). CDR3: CATRISRGNNYGYTF. CDR3 nucleotide sequence: TGTGCCACCAGAATATCCAGGGGCAATAACTATGGCTACACCTTC.

The V gene is TRBV28, the J gene TRBJ1-2; 11 bases are shared with TRBD1. The CDR3 is made up of 15 amino acids. Germline loops: CDR1 MDHEN, CDR2 SYDVKM. Trimming cost V 5 bases and J 9 bases; bases outside gene matches: 11. DNA for the CDR3: TGTGCCAGCAGTCGACTATCTGGACAGGGGGCGAGCTACACCTTC. Its protein product is CASSRLSGQGASYTF.

The V call is TRBV19, the J call TRBJ1-2; 10 positions match TRBD1. The junction had 6 bases not matched to a gene; V was cut back by 6 bases and J by 8 bases. The CDR3 contains 13 residues. The germline V gene has CDR1 LNHDA and CDR2 SQIVND (reference sequence). The CDR3 bases are TGTGCCAGTAGGGGACAGGGGCCTAGGGGCTACACCTTC. It specifies CASRGQGPRGYTF.

V gene TRBV6-8 combines with J gene TRBJ2-1; TRBD1 matches 7 bases. V dropped 1 base and J dropped 2; count of bases not matched to a gene: 5. Germline V lookup: CDR1 MNHGY, CDR2 SAAAGT. The CDR3 extends over 16 amino acids. CDR3 protein: CASSYYRGCTYNEQFF. The CDR3 DNA is TGTGCCAGCAGTTACTACAGGGGATGTACCTACAATGAGCAGTTCTTC.

The chain is built from TRBV18 and TRBJ1-3; 8 positions agree with TRBD1. Germline-derived CDR1 and CDR2 are KGHSH and LQKENI. Trimming cost V 2 bases and J 2 bases; bases outside gene matches: 2. This CDR3 contains 15 residues. CDR3 region: CASSPGQGPGNTIYF. Written as DNA, the CDR3 is TGTGCCAGCTCACCAGGACAGGGCCCTGGAAACACCATATATTTT.

The J gene is TRBJ1-2, the V gene TRBV3-1 (or the pseudogene TRBV3-2); D call uncertain. V shed 1 base and J shed 7 bases, with 10 bases lying between them. The CDR3 has 13 residues. Germline V CDR1 and CDR2: LGHDT, YNNKEL (reference sequence). CDR3 region: CASSQVSVSGYTF. The CDR3 nucleotides are TGTGCCAGCAGCCAAGTCTCGGTTAGTGGCTACACCTTC.

This clone showed up just a few times. The CDR3 DNA sequence: TGTGCCAGCAGCTTAGGCGGGGGCAACGAGCAGTACTTC. The encoded protein is CASSLGGGNEQYF. This chain joins TRBV7-9 and TRBJ2-7; tentative D call: TRBD2 (7 bases). Germline lookup yields CDR1 SEHNR and CDR2 FQNEAQ (reference sequence). This CDR3 is 13 amino acids long. The ends were cut back, 1 base at V and 5 bases at J, with 9 bases in the middle.

V gene TRBV28 combines with J gene TRBJ1-5, with 8 bases that match TRBD1. CDR3 length: 20 residues. V shed 1 base, J shed 5 bases, and the junction held 19 bases outside the gene matches. Germline values: CDR1 MDHEN, CDR2 SYDVKM. CDR3 sequence reads: CASSLYIRVRGQFRDQPQHF. The CDR3 DNA reads TGTGCCAGCAGTTTATATATTCGGGTCAGGGGGCAATTTAGGGATCAGCCCCAGCATTTT.

The chain recombines TRBV30 with TRBJ2-7; 9 bases line up with TRBD1. V shed 0 bases and J 2 bases; nucleotides not matched to a gene: 2. Germline values: CDR1 GTSNPN, CDR2 SVGIG (reference sequence). This CDR3 has 14 amino acids. CDR3 nucleotide sequence: TGTGCCTGGAGTGTAGGGACAGGGACCTACGAGCAGTACTTC. It encodes CAWSVGTGTYEQYF.

The chain employs TRBV24-1 and TRBJ2-1; TRBD2 matches at 9 bases. Looked up from germline, CDR1 is KGHDR and CDR2 is SFDVKD. With V trimmed by 5 bases and J by 8 bases, 9 bases remained unmatched. This CDR3 has 15 residues. The CDR3 loop reads CATSGSGGRRDEQFF. CDR3 nucleotide sequence: TGTGCCACCAGTGGTAGCGGGGGCCGCCGGGATGAGCAGTTCTTC.

This rearrangement joins TRBV18 to TRBJ1-1, with a weak D call TRBD1 (5 bases). This CDR3 spans 14 amino acids. Germline V CDR1 and CDR2: KGHSH, LQKENI. Trimming took off 5 bases at V and 4 bases at J, with 14 bases between the two ends. Here the CDR3 DNA reads TGTGCCAGCTCAGACAGTCGAGGATCCACTGAAGCTTTCTTT. Protein product: CASSDSRGSTEAFF.

This chain joins TRBV4-1 and TRBJ1-4, with TRBD1 identical over 9 bases. Germline V gives CDR1 MGHRA, CDR2 YSYEKL. With V trimmed by 1 base and J by 8 bases, 5 bases remained unmatched. The CDR3 has 15 amino acids. The CDR3 sequence: CASSQAGTGREKLFF. The CDR3 bases are TGCGCCAGCAGCCAAGCCGGGACAGGGAGAGAAAAACTGTTTTTT.

This clone is a singleton in its sample. The chain has TRBV5-4 and TRBJ2-1; TRBD2 agrees at 10 bases. The V gene end was trimmed by 5 bases and the J gene end by 4 bases; junction bases not matched to a gene: 6. Germline V gene sequence: CDR1 SGHNT, CDR2 YYREEE (reference sequence). This CDR3 spans 15 amino acids. CDR3 sequence (DNA): TGTGCCAGCAGGAACGGACTAGCGGAATACAATGAGCAGTTCTTC. It yields the protein CASRNGLAEYNEQFF.

This clone appeared once. The V and J genes are TRBV7-8 and TRBJ1-2, with D tentatively TRBD1 (5 bases). The CDR3 is 13 residues long. Trimming removed 5 bases from V and 8 bases from J, with 15 bases in between. Germline V gene sequence: CDR1 SGHVS, CDR2 FQNEAQ. CDR3 bases: TGTGCCAGCAGCCTCGCGGGGGTAGAAGGCTACACCTTC. It is translated as CASSLAGVEGYTF.

The chain recombines TRBV5-4 with TRBJ2-5; D ambiguous. The V end lost 4 bases, the J end lost 2 bases, and 15 bases lay between the germline ends. CDR1 is SGHNT and CDR2 is YYREEE in the germline V gene (reference sequence). The CDR3 runs 15 residues. This chain's CDR3 is CASSPGYARQETQYF. The DNA for the CDR3 is TGTGCCAGCAGCCCCGGTTATGCCCGTCAAGAGACCCAGTACTTC.

J is TRBJ2-3 and V is TRBV14, with 7 bases lining up with TRBD2. Germline CDR1 SGHDN, CDR2 FVKESK. J was trimmed by 0 bases and V by 1 base; bases with no gene match: 7. The CDR3 sequence is 17 residues long. The CDR3 DNA reads TGTGCCAGCAGCCAAGTTCGGGGGGTCCTTAGCACAGATACGCAGTATTTT. Translating it yields CASSQVRGVLSTDTQYF.

The rearrangement joins TRBV29-1 to TRBJ1-2, with 8 nucleotides matching TRBD1. The CDR3 has 11 residues. Germline V gene sequence: CDR1 SQVTM, CDR2 ANQGSEA. The ends lost 2 bases at V and 10 bases at J; junction bases unmatched: 3. The CDR3 here is CSVEQGADYTF. The CDR3 nucleotides read TGCAGCGTTGAACAGGGGGCTGACTACACCTTC.

This clone appeared a single time. The chain has TRBV2 and TRBJ2-6; D possibly corresponds to TRBD1 (5 bases). The CDR3 is 17 amino acids. Trimming stripped 3 bases from V and 4 bases from J, with 16 bases between. Per germline, CDR1 SNHLY and CDR2 FYNNEI. CDR3 sequence: CASSDLQAPSGANVLTF. CDR3 nucleotide sequence: TGTGCCAGCAGTGATTTACAGGCCCCTTCAGGGGCCAACGTCCTGACTTTC.

V is TRBV29-1 and J is TRBJ2-5, with D maybe TRBD2 (6 bases). There are 13 residues in the CDR3. The V gene lost 4 bases and the J gene lost 9 bases, with 18 bases spanning the gap. Germline V gene lookup returns CDR1 SQVTM and CDR2 ANQGSEA. CDR3 coding DNA: TGCAGCGTTGGAAATGAGGGCGGAGGGGCCCAGTACTTC. This gives the protein CSVGNEGGGAQYF.